These 15 T cell receptor beta chains were sequenced from one sample in a study of technical replicates of blood from a handful of donors. Method: immunoSEQ multiplex PCR; TCRdb's copy keeps in-frame clones and lacks some. The table shows over 70,000 clones, with about 94% occurring only once. Sequenced: T cells isolated from PBMCs. The receptors shown here come from a human donor in good health.

Relative to its sample, this clone is medium-sized (0.01 to 0.1%). This chain joins TRBV4-3 and TRBJ1-2; D is uncertain. With 3 bases removed from V and 3 bases from J, the gap between germline ends came to 8 bases. This CDR3 region has 13 residues. Germline CDR1 reads LGHNA; CDR2 reads YSLEER. Here the CDR3 reads CASSHRLDYGYTF. CDR3 DNA sequence: TGCGCCAGCAGCCATCGACTGGACTATGGCTACACCTTC.

The rearrangement uses TRBV7-2 and TRBJ2-7, with 8 bases lining up with TRBD2. Germline trimming cut 6 bases from V and 1 base from J; bases unmatched to any gene: 8. The CDR3 length is 15 residues. The germline V gene encodes CDR1 SGHTA and CDR2 FQGNSA. CDR3 in amino acids: CASSNTAGESYEQYF. CDR3 sequence (DNA): TGTGCCAGCAGTAACACAGCGGGAGAGTCCTACGAGCAGTACTTC.

The chain links TRBV4-3 to TRBJ2-7; TRBD1 matches at 9 bases. The CDR3 is 13 residues long. CDR1 and CDR2 (germline): LGHNA, YSLEER. V dropped 5 bases and J dropped 6; count of bases not matched to a gene: 5. The CDR3 DNA reads as TGCGCCAGCAGCGGGGACAGGGTTGGCGAGCAGTACTTC. Translated, it gives CASSGDRVGEQYF.

The CDR3 sequence: CASSFSTVYEQYF. In nucleotides, the CDR3 is TGTGCCAGCAGCTTCTCGACAGTCTACGAGCAGTACTTC. V usage is TRBV7-9 and J usage is TRBJ2-7; possible D gene TRBD1, 5 bases. CDR1 and CDR2 (germline): SEHNR, FQNEAQ (reference sequence). This CDR3 is 13 amino acids long. V was pared by 3 bases and J by 3 bases, with 9 bases between.

The chain is built from TRBV11-3 and TRBJ2-1; 8 positions match TRBD2. V was clipped by 3 bases and J by 8 bases; unmatched bases: 9. Per germline, CDR1 SGHNT and CDR2 YENEEA. CDR3 size: 15 residues. CDR3 bases: TGTGCCAGCAGCTTCCCAGCGGGAGTCAAGTATGAGCAGTTCTTC. Amino acid sequence: CASSFPAGVKYEQFF.

J is TRBJ2-1 and V is TRBV4-3, with D perhaps matching TRBD2 (5 bases). The CDR3 has 15 residues. Germline loops: CDR1 LGHNA, CDR2 YSLEER. V was shortened by 0 bases and J by 9 bases, with 15 bases between the two germline ends. CDR3 residues: CASSQDGFGVPEQFF. CDR3 sequence (DNA): TGCGCCAGCAGCCAAGATGGCTTCGGGGTTCCTGAGCAGTTCTTC.

This rearrangement joins TRBV4-1 to TRBJ2-1, with TRBD1 as a possible D gene (5 bases). The CDR3 extends over 13 amino acids. Germline loops: CDR1 MGHRA, CDR2 YSYEKL. The germline V and J ends were trimmed by 4 bases and 7 bases, with 11 bases remaining between them. CDR3 amino acids: CASSLRGTNEQFF. The CDR3 DNA is TGCGCCAGCAGCCTTAGGGGTACGAATGAGCAGTTCTTC.

The V gene is TRBV27, the J gene TRBJ1-5; 10 positions match TRBD1. Germline V gives CDR1 MNHEY, CDR2 SMNVEV (reference sequence). V lost 2 bases, J lost 3 bases, and 10 bases stayed unmatched. CDR3 length equals 18 residues. The CDR3 nucleotides are TGTGCCAGCAGTTTAACATTCGGGACAGGGGCACTCAATCAGCCCCAGCATTTT. Translation: CASSLTFGTGALNQPQHF.

This chain joins TRBV5-6 and TRBJ2-1; TRBD2 is a possible D gene (5 bases). Germline V lookup: CDR1 SGHDT, CDR2 YYEEEE. V lost 0 bases to trimming and J lost 9 bases, with 19 bases between them. The CDR3 length is 16 residues. This chain's CDR3 is CASSLAGVPQRSEQFF. The CDR3 coding sequence is TGTGCCAGCAGCTTGGCCGGGGTACCCCAACGATCTGAGCAGTTCTTC.

The rearrangement joins TRBV7-2 to TRBJ2-4, with a tentative D call TRBD2 (5 bases). This CDR3 contains 16 residues. In germline, CDR1 is SGHTA, CDR2 FQGNSA. Trimming took 2 bases from V and 0 from J, leaving 11 bases between them. DNA of the CDR3: TGTGCCAGCAGCTTAATAATAGGACTAGCCAAAAACATTCAGTACTTC. Protein: CASSLIIGLAKNIQYF. Complete variable domain (other parts from reference TRBV7-2 and TRBJ2-4): GAGVSQSPSNKVTEKGKDVELRCDPISGHTALYWYRQSLGQGLEFLIYFQGNSAPDKSGLPSDRFSAERTGGSVSTLTIQRTQQEDSAVYLCASSLIIGLAKNIQYFGAGTRLSVL.

V and J are TRBV4-1 and TRBJ2-7, with 9 nucleotides matching TRBD2. Germline CDR1 MGHRA, CDR2 YSYEKL. V gave up 0 bases and J gave up 7 bases; unmatched junction bases: 7. The CDR3 totals 15 residues. CDR3 residues: CASSQEGLAGWEQYF. The CDR3 nucleotides are TGCGCCAGCAGCCAAGAAGGGCTAGCGGGATGGGAGCAGTACTTC.

V usage is TRBV10-3 and J usage is TRBJ2-7; 10 bases map to TRBD2. Germline trimming cut 3 bases from V and 4 bases from J; bases unmatched to any gene: 12. The V gene's germline CDR1 is ENHRY and CDR2 SYGVKD. The CDR3 sequence is 17 residues long. CDR3: CAISDTSGTRGRYEQYF. CDR3 in DNA: TGTGCCATCAGTGACACTAGCGGGACCAGAGGTCGATACGAGCAGTACTTC.

The chain recombines TRBV7-2 with TRBJ2-5; 8 nucleotides line up with TRBD1. V lost 0 bases, J lost 5 bases, and 8 bases stayed unmatched. Germline CDR1 reads SGHTA; CDR2 reads FQGNSA. CDR3 length: 16 amino acids. CDR3 residues: CASSLAGRGPGETQYF. In DNA form, the CDR3 reads TGTGCCAGCAGCTTAGCGGGCAGGGGGCCGGGGGAGACCCAGTACTTC.

V and J are TRBV18 and TRBJ2-1; 8 positions match TRBD1. The trim removed 5 bases at V and 5 bases at J, leaving 11 bases unmatched. The CDR3 runs to 16 residues. From germline, CDR1 is KGHSH and CDR2 LQKENI. Here the CDR3 reads CASSSVRGPDNNEQFF. CDR3 nucleotide sequence: TGTGCCAGCTCATCAGTCAGGGGGCCGGACAACAATGAGCAGTTCTTC.

The chain has TRBV10-3 and TRBJ2-2, with D maybe TRBD1 (6 bases). Germline V CDR1 and CDR2: ENHRY, SYGVKD. This CDR3 is built from 16 residues. V was shortened by 10 bases and J by 2 bases, with 20 bases between the two germline ends. As DNA, the CDR3 is TGTGCCACTGGACAGAAGGGGAATCTAAACACCGGGGAGCTGTTTTTT. Translation: CATGQKGNLNTGELFF.